These T cell receptor beta chains were read from a single sample in a study of T-cell reconstitution after alpha-beta-depleted transplantation in children. TCRdb re-called the PCR reads with MiXCR, one entry per CDR3 protein. The data hold approximately 210,000 distinct CDR3 sequences, with roughly 14% observed a single time. The material sequenced was PBMCs from the stem cell graft donor, taken from the stem cell graft. The receptors were gathered from a human donor who donated a stem cell graft to a child with acute lymphoblastic leukemia. The CDR3 runs from the conserved cysteine through the conserved F or W. The D gene is left open where the match is weak. Expanded clones get a size class; other rows say once, few or many, or leave the size out.

CDR3nt: TGTGCCAGCAGCCTGGCGGAGGTCAACTATGGCTACACCTTC
CDR3aa: CASSLAEVNYGYTF
d_gene: .
j_gene: TRBJ1-2
v_gene: TRBV7-9
abundance: many

CDR3nt: TGTGCCAGCAGCTTAGGGGGCTGGGGTGAGCAGTTCTTC
CDR3aa: CASSLGGWGEQFF
d_gene: .
j_gene: TRBJ2-1
v_gene: TRBV7-6
abundance: many

CDR3nt: TGTGCCAGCAGTTTGGGCCAGGGGATTGGAGAGACCCAGTACTTC
CDR3aa: CASSLGQGIGETQYF
d_gene: .
j_gene: TRBJ2-5
v_gene: TRBV12-3/TRBV12-4
abundance: many

CDR3nt: TGTGCCAGCAGCGTAGTCCCAGATACGCAGTATTTT
CDR3aa: CASSVVPDTQYF
d_gene: .
j_gene: TRBJ2-3
v_gene: TRBV9
abundance: few

CDR3nt: TGTGCCAGCAGTCCATCGGACTTCTTGTCCATCATGCACACTGAAGCTTTCTTT
CDR3aa: CASSPSDFLSIMHTEAFF
d_gene: .
j_gene: TRBJ1-1
v_gene: TRBV27
abundance: .

CDR3nt: TGCAGTAGCGGGTTCGACGGGAGGGCCCCAGAGACCCAGTACTTC
CDR3aa: CSSGFDGRAPETQYF
d_gene: TRBD2
j_gene: TRBJ2-5
v_gene: TRBV20-1
abundance: .

CDR3nt: TGTGCCAGCTCACCTGAGACAGAAGAGACCCAGTACTTC
CDR3aa: CASSPETEETQYF
d_gene: .
j_gene: TRBJ2-5
v_gene: TRBV18
abundance: many

CDR3nt: TGTGCCAGCAGCTTGGAGGGGGGCTGGGAGACCCAGTACTTC
CDR3aa: CASSLEGGWETQYF
d_gene: .
j_gene: TRBJ2-5
v_gene: TRBV5-5
abundance: many

CDR3nt: TGCAGCGTTGACCCAGGGGGGGAAGGAGTTCGGGGGAACACTGAAGCTTTCTTT
CDR3aa: CSVDPGGEGVRGNTEAFF
d_gene: TRBD1
j_gene: TRBJ1-1
v_gene: TRBV29-1
abundance: few

CDR3nt: TGTGCCAGCAGGGAAAGGGACAGGGGCAACGAGCAGTACTTC
CDR3aa: CASRERDRGNEQYF
d_gene: TRBD1
j_gene: TRBJ2-7
v_gene: TRBV12-3/TRBV12-4
abundance: many

CDR3nt: TGTGCCAGCAGGCCCGACCTAGGACAGGGGGTAACAGATACGCAGTATTTT
CDR3aa: CASRPDLGQGVTDTQYF
d_gene: TRBD1
j_gene: TRBJ2-3
v_gene: TRBV6-1
abundance: many

CDR3nt: TGTGCCAGCAGCTTAGGTATTCCGTGGGAGGATAACAATGAGCAGTTCTTC
CDR3aa: CASSLGIPWEDNNEQFF
d_gene: .
j_gene: TRBJ2-1
v_gene: TRBV11-3
abundance: many